Below, 31 T cell receptor beta chains from the same sample are listed, as sequenced in a study of radiotherapy plus CTLA-4 blockade in lung cancer. The method was immunoSEQ multiplex PCR; TCRdb's version includes in-frame clones alone and lacks a portion of them. The data show about 85,000 clones, approximately 84% seen once. This sample comprised peripheral blood, obtained from a patient treated with radiotherapy plus ipilimumab. The receptors originated from a human donor with non-small cell lung cancer who had a partial response to radiotherapy plus ipilimumab.

The rearrangement uses TRBV7-9 and TRBJ2-7; 8 positions agree with TRBD2. The V and J ends lost 0 bases and 4 bases, in that order; junction bases with no gene match: 5. Germline V CDR1 and CDR2: SEHNR, FQNEAQ (reference sequence). The CDR3 has 15 amino acids. This CDR3 reads CASSLALAGLYEQYF. The CDR3 DNA reads TGTGCCAGCAGCTTAGCCCTAGCGGGCCTTTACGAGCAGTACTTC. The full variable domain, in which reference TRBV7-9 and TRBJ2-7 provide the parts outside the CDR3, is DTGVSQNPRHKITKRGQNVTFRCDPISEHNRLYWYRQTLGQGPEFLTYFQNEAQLEKSRLLSDRFSAERPKGSFSTLEIQRTEQGDSAMYLCASSLALAGLYEQYFGPGTRLTVT.

The chain has TRBV6-1 and TRBJ2-7; possibly TRBD1 for D (6 bases). With 1 base removed from V and 3 bases from J, the gap between germline ends came to 13 bases. CDR1 is MNHNS, CDR2 SASEGT, per germline. The CDR3 sequence is 15 residues long. CDR3 protein: CASSEVGGRSYEQYF. The CDR3, as DNA: TGTGCCAGCAGTGAAGTAGGGGGACGAAGCTACGAGCAGTACTTC.

The chain uses TRBV7-3 and TRBJ1-2; maybe TRBD1 (6 bases). Germline CDR1 reads SGHTA; CDR2 reads FQGTGA. V was pared by 4 bases and J by 7 bases, with 10 bases between. This CDR3 contains 12 residues. The CDR3 DNA follows: TGTGCCAGCAGCTCGACAGGATCTGGCTACACCTTC. Amino acids: CASSSTGSGYTF.

This clone was seen just once. The chain employs TRBV10-1 and TRBJ1-1; 8 nucleotides line up with TRBD1. With V trimmed by 11 bases and J by 6 bases, 14 bases remained unmatched. The germline V gene encodes CDR1 WNHNN and CDR2 SYGVQD (reference sequence). This CDR3 is built from 14 residues. DNA for the CDR3: TGCGCCGCCCCGGGGCAGGGGGCGGACTCTGAAGCTTTCTTT. It encodes CAAPGQGADSEAFF.

This clone showed up just once. V gene TRBV5-8 combines with J gene TRBJ1-1; D gene uncertain. The CDR3 has 13 amino acids. CDR1 and CDR2 from the germline V gene are SGHTS and YDEGEE. CDR3 sequence reads: CSLARLLNTEAFF. DNA of the CDR3: TGTTCCCTCGCCAGATTGCTGAACACTGAAGCTTTCTTT.

The chain recombines TRBV10-2 with TRBJ2-3; TRBD2 matches 10 bases. Unmatched junction bases numbered 15, after V lost 11 bases and J lost 4 bases. The CDR3 contains 16 residues. Germline CDR1 WSHSY, CDR2 SAAADI. CDR3 in DNA: TGCGCCGGACCTATCTCAAGCGGGAGGGTTGCAGATACGCAGTATTTT. Protein product: CAGPISSGRVADTQYF.

This chain uses TRBV7-2 with TRBJ2-3, with D possibly matching TRBD1 (6 bases). V dropped 1 base and J dropped 2 bases, with 13 bases sitting between them. CDR1 and CDR2 (germline): SGHTA, FQGNSA. The CDR3 is made up of 16 amino acids. The CDR3 loop is CASSLVLMGATDTQYF. The CDR3 DNA reads as TGTGCCAGCAGCTTAGTTCTAATGGGGGCCACAGATACGCAGTATTTT.

This rearrangement joins TRBV2 to TRBJ1-3; TRBD1 is a possible D gene (5 bases). In germline, CDR1 is SNHLY, CDR2 FYNNEI. The V end was cut by 7 bases, the J end by 7 bases, with 23 bases between. This CDR3 comprises 16 residues. The CDR3 loop is CASTPFVDGGGNTIYF. CDR3 coding DNA: TGTGCCAGCACTCCCTTTGTGGACGGGGGAGGGAACACCATATATTTT.

The chain links TRBV6-1 to TRBJ1-1; no clear D gene. The V end lost 6 bases, the J end lost 10 bases, and 15 bases lay between the germline ends. The CDR3 spans 12 residues. Germline V gives CDR1 MNHNS, CDR2 SASEGT. CDR3 loop: CASSPTTAVAFF. The CDR3 coding sequence is TGTGCCAGCAGCCCAACAACGGCGGTAGCTTTCTTT.

V usage is TRBV6-1 and J usage is TRBJ2-7, with 9 positions matching TRBD1. V gave up 5 bases and J gave up 2 bases; unmatched junction bases: 7. The CDR3 is made up of 15 amino acids. In germline, CDR1 is MNHNS, CDR2 SASEGT. The CDR3: CASSMTGGTTYEQYF. The CDR3, as DNA: TGTGCCAGCAGTATGACAGGGGGGACTACCTACGAGCAGTACTTC.

V and J are TRBV7-3 and TRBJ2-3, with D unresolved. CDR1 is SGHTA, CDR2 FQGTGA, per germline. There are 14 residues in the CDR3. Between the trimmed V and J ends, which lost 2 bases and 3 bases, there was a span of 9 bases. CDR3 DNA: TGTGCCAGCAGCTTAGGGCTTAAAACAGATACGCAGTATTTT. It yields the protein CASSLGLKTDTQYF.

For the CDR3, the DNA is TGTGCCAGTAGTGCCCGGGACAGGACGAATCAGCCCCAGCATTTT. Its translation is CASSARDRTNQPQHF. The V gene is TRBV19, the J gene TRBJ1-5, with 8 bases identical to TRBD1. CDR3 length: 15 amino acids. Germline-derived CDR1 and CDR2 are LNHDA and SQIVND (reference sequence). Trimming took 5 bases from V and 4 from J; bases not matched to a gene: 7.

This clone has only one observation. This chain uses TRBV5-1 with TRBJ2-5; 8 bases match TRBD2. V lost 0 bases and J lost 5; bases outside the gene matches: 6. This CDR3 is built from 15 residues. Germline CDR1 is SGHRS and CDR2 is YFSETQ. CDR3 nucleotides: TGCGCCAGCAGCTTGGGGACTAGCAGAGAGGAGACCCAGTACTTC. Encoded protein: CASSLGTSREETQYF.

The chain carries TRBV11-3 and TRBJ1-3, with D perhaps matching TRBD1 (5 bases). CDR1 and CDR2 (germline): SGHNT, YENEEA. Trimming stripped 8 bases from V and 3 bases from J, with 20 bases between. The CDR3 loop spans 16 amino acids. The CDR3 here is CASELWDFRLGNTIYF. The DNA of the CDR3 is TGTGCCAGCGAATTATGGGACTTTAGGCTTGGAAACACCATATATTTT.

J is TRBJ2-3 and V is TRBV7-3; 13 positions agree with TRBD2. J was trimmed by 2 bases and V by 5 bases; bases with no gene match: 7. The CDR3 loop spans 17 amino acids. CDR1 SGHTA and CDR2 FQGTGA come from the germline V gene. CDR3: CASSRLAGGRDTDTQYF. The CDR3 DNA follows: TGTGCCAGCAGCCGACTAGCGGGAGGACGGGACACAGATACGCAGTATTTT. Full variable domain (rest looked up from reference TRBV7-3 and TRBJ2-3): GAGVSQTPSNKVTEKGKYVELRCDPISGHTALYWYRQSLGQGPEFLIYFQGTGAADDSGLPNDRFFAVRPEGSVSTLKIQRTERGDSAVYLCASSRLAGGRDTDTQYFGPGTRLTVL.

The chain couples TRBV6-1 to TRBJ1-1; TRBD1 is a possible D gene (6 bases). The CDR3 length is 14 residues. Germline V CDR1 and CDR2: MNHNS, SASEGT. V dropped 0 bases and J dropped 1 base, with 6 bases sitting between them. The CDR3 reads CASSEAGQNTEAFF. The CDR3 coding sequence is TGTGCCAGCAGTGAAGCGGGACAGAACACTGAAGCTTTCTTT.

The V and J genes are TRBV6-6 and TRBJ2-1; possible D gene TRBD1, 6 bases. Germline CDR1 MNHNY, CDR2 SVGAGI (reference sequence). Trimming removed 2 bases at V and 4 bases at J, with 15 bases between. The CDR3 runs to 16 residues. CDR3 DNA sequence: TGTGCCAGCAGTTACGGCTCCGGGACAATATACAATGAGCAGTTCTTC. It specifies CASSYGSGTIYNEQFF.

The table lists this clone with a count of one. The CDR3 sequence: CASSIRQTDYGYTF. The CDR3 DNA reads TGTGCCAGTAGTATAAGACAGACCGACTATGGCTACACCTTC. This chain connects TRBV19 to TRBJ1-2; possible D gene TRBD1, 5 bases. The CDR3 loop spans 14 amino acids. Germline V gives CDR1 LNHDA, CDR2 SQIVND (reference sequence). V lost 2 bases, J lost 3 bases, and 10 bases lay in between.

The chain uses TRBV7-2 and TRBJ1-5; D is possibly TRBD1 (5 bases). Trimming cost V 5 bases and J 0 bases, with 11 bases left between them. The CDR3 runs to 15 residues. Germline V lookup: CDR1 SGHTA, CDR2 FQGNSA. The CDR3 protein is CASSLQEFSNQPQHF. For the CDR3, the DNA is TGTGCCAGCAGCCTACAGGAGTTTAGCAATCAGCCCCAGCATTTT.

The rearrangement uses TRBV7-2 and TRBJ1-5, with TRBD1 matching over 9 bases. The CDR3 spans 14 residues. Germline lookup yields CDR1 SGHTA and CDR2 FQGNSA. The J segment lost 2 bases and the V segment lost 5 bases, leaving 1 base of the junction unmatched. CDR3 region: CASSRTGGNQPQHF. The CDR3 nucleotides are TGTGCCAGCAGCCGGACAGGGGGCAATCAGCCCCAGCATTTT.

The V and J genes are TRBV5-1 and TRBJ1-3; weak D call: TRBD1 (6 bases). The V end was cut by 0 bases, the J end by 4 bases, with 14 bases between. The CDR3 is 16 amino acids. CDR1 is SGHRS, CDR2 YFSETQ, per germline. This CDR3 is CASSLEGGAHGNTIYF. The CDR3 DNA sequence: TGCGCCAGCAGCTTGGAGGGGGGGGCGCACGGAAACACCATATATTTT.

This clone was observed a single time. The chain recombines TRBV6-1 with TRBJ2-7, with D tentatively TRBD1 (6 bases). Germline values: CDR1 MNHNS, CDR2 SASEGT. This CDR3 spans 14 amino acids. The V end was cut by 8 bases, the J end by 0 bases, with 14 bases between. The CDR3 is CASSKGDVSYEQYF. CDR3 nucleotides: TGTGCCAGCTCCAAGGGGGACGTCTCCTACGAGCAGTACTTC.

The table lists this clone with a few counts. CDR3 in amino acids: CASSPGTGKSRSGANVLTF. CDR3 in DNA: TGTGCCAGCAGCCCCGGGACAGGGAAAAGTAGGTCTGGGGCCAACGTCCTGACTTTC. The V and J genes are TRBV11-2 and TRBJ2-6; 9 bases line up with TRBD1. The ends lost 5 bases at V and 1 base at J; junction bases unmatched: 12. The CDR3 contains 19 residues. Germline-derived CDR1 and CDR2 are SGHAT and FQNNGV.

The gene calls are TRBV25-1 and TRBJ2-1; 7 nucleotides match TRBD1. Germline CDR1 is MGHDK and CDR2 is SYGVNS. Unmatched junction bases numbered 10, after V lost 11 bases and J lost 6 bases. The CDR3 extends over 13 amino acids. CDR3 loop: CAAQQGYINEQFF. The DNA of the CDR3 is TGTGCCGCACAACAGGGGTACATCAATGAGCAGTTCTTC.

V usage is TRBV6-1 and J usage is TRBJ2-7; no clear D gene. The CDR3 length is 12 residues. CDR1 and CDR2 (germline): MNHNS, SASEGT. The V gene lost 4 bases and the J gene lost 6 bases, with 10 bases spanning the gap. The CDR3: CASSVLIGEQYF. DNA of the CDR3: TGTGCCAGCAGTGTACTGATCGGCGAGCAGTACTTC.

The chain employs TRBV5-6 and TRBJ2-5, with TRBD1 matching over 7 bases. The CDR3 is made up of 16 amino acids. Losses at the gene ends were 1 base for V and 2 bases for J; bases not matched to a gene: 8. The germline V gene encodes CDR1 SGHDT and CDR2 YYEEEE. CDR3 sequence: CASSLWGTVVQETQYF. The CDR3 nucleotides are TGTGCCAGCAGCTTGTGGGGGACAGTCGTACAAGAGACCCAGTACTTC.

The rearrangement uses TRBV19 and TRBJ2-1; a possible D gene is TRBD2 (5 bases). Germline-derived CDR1 and CDR2 are LNHDA and SQIVND (reference sequence). The CDR3 spans 15 residues. V was pared by 3 bases and J by 5 bases, with 14 bases between. CDR3 DNA sequence: TGTGCCAGTAGTATTGGTGCGGGCCGGAACAATGAGCAGTTCTTC. This translates into CASSIGAGRNNEQFF.

The rearrangement joins TRBV5-4 to TRBJ2-7; TRBD1 might be the D (5 bases). This CDR3 contains 13 residues. The V gene's germline CDR1 is SGHNT and CDR2 YYREEE (reference sequence). V lost 0 bases to trimming and J lost 6 bases, with 10 bases between them. In DNA form, the CDR3 reads TGTGCCAGCAGCTTGGAACAGGCGGCCGAGCAGTACTTC. Translating gives CASSLEQAAEQYF. Variable domain in full (rest from reference TRBV5-4 and TRBJ2-7): ETGVTQSPTHLIKTRGQQVTLRCSSQSGHNTVSWYQQALGQGPQFIFQYYREEENGRGNFPPRFSGLQFPNYSSELNVNALELDDSALYLCASSLEQAAEQYFGPGTRLTVT.

The genes are TRBV28 and TRBJ1-5; 11 nucleotides agree with TRBD1. Germline CDR1 reads MDHEN; CDR2 reads SYDVKM. This CDR3 spans 20 amino acids. The J segment lost 4 bases and the V segment lost 6 bases, leaving 20 bases of the junction unmatched. The CDR3: CASSRGQGARGESLNQPQHF. In nucleotides, the CDR3 is TGTGCCAGCAGCCGAGGACAGGGGGCAAGAGGTGAGTCACTGAATCAGCCCCAGCATTTT.

The rearrangement uses TRBV19 and TRBJ1-1, with D hard to call. Deletions cut 3 bases from V and 3 bases from J, with 8 bases between. There are 13 residues in the CDR3. Germline CDR1 LNHDA, CDR2 SQIVND (reference sequence). In nucleotides, the CDR3 is TGTGCCAGTAGTATCGGGGTTCACACTGAAGCTTTCTTT. Translation gives CASSIGVHTEAFF. Based on the CDR3 plus reference TRBV19 and TRBJ1-1, the full variable domain is DGGITQSPKYLFRKEGQNVTLSCEQNLNHDAMYWYRQDPGQGLRLIYYSQIVNDFQKGDIAEGYSVSREKKESFPLTVTSAQKNPTAFYLCASSIGVHTEAFFGQGTRLTVV.

This rearrangement joins TRBV7-2 to TRBJ1-2; 8 bases are shared with TRBD1. This CDR3 has 14 residues. CDR1 is SGHTA, CDR2 FQGNSA, per germline. V gave up 5 bases and J gave up 4 bases; unmatched junction bases: 6. CDR3 amino acids: CASSLETGVYGYTF. The CDR3 DNA reads as TGTGCCAGCAGCCTCGAGACAGGGGTCTATGGCTACACCTTC.